The T cell receptor (beta chain) described here comes from a study of blood T cell repertoires in COVID-19. Study in general: COVID-19 samples collected from the United States, Italy and Spain covered acute and convalescent phases. T cells, B-cell-depleted T cells, or PBMCs supplied cDNA or gDNA.

Original methodology: Reference gene primer amplification gave estimated nucleated cell counts. The assay was immunoSEQ multiplex PCR, and TCRdb's table has in-frame clones only and misses some. D and trimming come from the DNA, and the V and J calls and clone size come from that table. This sample has tens of thousands of clones, with about 88% found just once. The CDR3 covers 15 residues. Looked up from germline, CDR1 is MNHEY and CDR2 is SMNVEV (reference sequence). The junction had 8 bases not matched to a gene; V was cut back by 6 bases and J by 4 bases. The chain uses TRBV27 and TRBJ1-2; 10 bases map to TRBD1. Sequencing used peripheral blood. This TCR derives from an older man with active COVID-19. In DNA form, the CDR3 reads TGTGCCAGCAGGTCCGGGACAGGGGTAGCCTATGGCTACACCTTC. Its protein product is CASRSGTGVAYGYTF.